A selection of T cell receptor beta chains follows, all from one sample in a study of human T cells and chemical hapten exposure. TCRdb re-analysed the RACE reads in MiXCR, keeping a single row per CDR3 protein. The sample has approximately 90,000 distinct CDR3 sequences; 8% to 11% are singletons. Sample: whole blood, taken in connection with sensitization to the hapten diphenylcyclopropenone (DPC). The receptors were gathered from a man in his forties with alopecia areata. Some clones in this sample may be carry-over from other donors' samples. CDR3s include the opening cysteine and the closing phenylalanine or tryptophan. The D gene is left open where the match is weak. Some rows mark clone size as missing; the rest say once, few, many or name a class of expanded clone.

clone_size j_call v_call cdr3_length d_call cdr3_nt cdr3_aa
- TRBJ2-1 TRBV15 16 - TGTGCCACCAGCAGAGAGACGGGCCTCTCCTACAATGAGCAGTTCTTC CATSRETGLSYNEQFF
- TRBJ2-5 TRBV12-3/TRBV12-4 15 TRBD2 TGTGCCAGCAGTTTATGGCTAGCGGGAGGAGAGACCCAGTACTTC CASSLWLAGGETQYF
- TRBJ2-2 TRBV3-1 15 TRBD1 TGTGCCAGCAATCCCGGGACAGGGGACACCGGGGAGCTGTTTTTT CASNPGTGDTGELFF
many TRBJ1-2 TRBV12-3/TRBV12-4 11 - TGTGCCACCACAGCTAACTATGGCTACACCTTC CATTANYGYTF
many TRBJ1-5 TRBV24-1 15 - TGTGCCACCAGTGATTCCATATATGGCAATCAGCCCCAGCATTTT CATSDSIYGNQPQHF
few TRBJ1-3 TRBV29-1 11 - TGCAGCGTTGTGGGCCGAAACACCATATATTTT CSVVGRNTIYF
- TRBJ2-1 TRBV5-4 16 TRBD2 TGTGCCAGCAGCCCCGAAGGGACTAGCGGATACAATGAGCAGTTCTTC CASSPEGTSGYNEQFF
- TRBJ2-1 TRBV20-1 15 - TGCAGTGCTGACTCTGTCCTCGATTCTTCCTATGAGCAGTTCTTC CSADSVLDSSYEQFF
few TRBJ1-5 TRBV6-5 13 - TGTGCCAGCAGTCGGGACGGAATTACGCCCCAGCATTTT CASSRDGITPQHF
many TRBJ2-5 TRBV3-1 14 - TGTGCCAGCAGCCGCACTAGAGGGCAAGAGACCCAGTACTTC CASSRTRGQETQYF
- TRBJ2-7 TRBV7-2 16 TRBD2 TGTGCCAGCAGCTCTGGACTAGCGGGAGGCGGGTACGAGCAGTACTTC CASSSGLAGGGYEQYF
many TRBJ1-5 TRBV12-3/TRBV12-4 16 - TGTGCCAGCAGTTTCCCCTCGGGGGGGCCAGATCAGCCCCAGCATTTT CASSFPSGGPDQPQHF
many TRBJ1-2 TRBV18 15 - TGTGCCAGCTCACCACCGCGTGTGGACAACTATGGCTACACCTTC CASSPPRVDNYGYTF
- TRBJ2-5 TRBV5-5 14 - TGTGCCAGCAGCCCCCCGAGCATCCAAGAGACCCAGTACTTC CASSPPSIQETQYF
few TRBJ2-3 TRBV7-8 14 TRBD2 TGTGCCAGCAGCCCTAGCGGGAGGGCAGATACGCAGTATTTT CASSPSGRADTQYF
few TRBJ2-7 TRBV3-1 15 - TGTGCCAGCAGCCAAGTGCCGACTGCCTCCTACGAGCAGTACTTC CASSQVPTASYEQYF
few TRBJ2-7 TRBV6-2/TRBV6-3 14 TRBD2 TGTGCCAGCACCCTGGGACTAGCGGGAGACGAGCAGTACTTC CASTLGLAGDEQYF
few TRBJ2-3 TRBV6-1 15 TRBD2 TGTGCCAGCAGTGAGCAAGCGGGAGCGGCAGATACGCAGTATTTT CASSEQAGAADTQYF
few TRBJ1-5 TRBV30 12 - TGTGCCTGGAGTGCGACTCAGAATGCCCAGCATTTT CAWSATQNAQHF
few TRBJ1-2 TRBV24-1 13 TRBD1 TGTGCCACCAGTGGGGACAGGGCCTATGGCTACACCTTC CATSGDRAYGYTF
- TRBJ2-1 TRBV6-5 11 - TGTGCCAGCAGTCAGGGACCCGAGCAGTTCTTC CASSQGPEQFF
- TRBJ2-1 TRBV6-5 15 - TGTGCCAGCAGAAGGGCAACGAATTCCTACAATGAGCAGTTCTTC CASRRATNSYNEQFF
- TRBJ2-1 TRBV11-2 15 - TGTGCCAGCAGCTTAGTAAGTTTCGCCTACAATGAGCAGTTCTTC CASSLVSFAYNEQFF
few TRBJ2-7 TRBV7-2 16 TRBD2 TGTGCCAGCAGCCGGGAGGGATCTAGCGGGACCTACGAGCAGTACTTC CASSREGSSGTYEQYF
- TRBJ1-1 TRBV4-2 14 - TGTGCCAGCAGCGCTTACAGGGAGGGCACTGAAGCTTTCTTT CASSAYREGTEAFF
few TRBJ2-3 TRBV12-3/TRBV12-4 16 - TGTGCCAGCAGTTTAGCGCGGTCTAGCTGGCGAGATACGCAGTATTTT CASSLARSSWRDTQYF
- TRBJ2-1 TRBV6-5 13 TRBD1 TGTGCCAGCAGTCCAACAGGGGCGAATGAGCAGTTCTTC CASSPTGANEQFF
few TRBJ2-7 TRBV6-2/TRBV6-3 12 - TGTGCCAGCAGCCACGGGAGTTACGAGCAGTACTTC CASSHGSYEQYF
few TRBJ2-5 TRBV5-1 15 - TGCGCCAGCAGCTTGGTTTTCAGGGGTCGGGAGACCCAGTACTTC CASSLVFRGRETQYF
- TRBJ2-3 TRBV20-1 14 TRBD1 TGCAGTGCTTGGGGACAGGTAGCCCCAGATACGCAGTATTTT CSAWGQVAPDTQYF
- TRBJ2-1 TRBV2 15 - TGTGCCAGCAAATTGGGGACTGCAACCTACAATGAGCAGTTCTTC CASKLGTATYNEQFF
- TRBJ2-2 TRBV29-1 15 TRBD1 TGCAGCGTTGCCAGGACAGGGGGGGGCACCGGGGAGCTGTTTTTT CSVARTGGGTGELFF
few TRBJ1-3 TRBV18 16 - TGTGCCAGCTCACCACCCCGGACAGTCAGCGGAAACACCATATATTTT CASSPPRTVSGNTIYF
many TRBJ1-5 TRBV2 14 TRBD1 TGTGCCAGCAGTCCGGGACAGCTCAATCAGCCCCAGCATTTT CASSPGQLNQPQHF
many TRBJ2-3 TRBV14 12 - TGTGCCAGCAGCCAGCGGACCCAATCGCAGTATTTT CASSQRTQSQYF
few TRBJ1-1 TRBV13 13 - TGTGCCAGCAGCTCGCCCTTAACTCGGAGAGCTTTCTTT CASSSPLTRRAFF
many TRBJ2-3 TRBV29-1 15 - TGCAGCGTTACCGGGCCGAGGAGGGGGGCAGATACGCAGTATTTT CSVTGPRRGADTQYF
few TRBJ2-3 TRBV20-1 17 TRBD2 TGCAGTGCTAGAGATTGGAAACTAGCGGGCTTCACAGATACGCAGTATTTT CSARDWKLAGFTDTQYF
few TRBJ2-1 TRBV29-1 16 TRBD2 TGCAGCGTTGAAGGGGTTACTAGCGGGAGGGCAAGTGAGCAGTTCTTC CSVEGVTSGRASEQFF
many TRBJ2-3 TRBV4-1 16 - TGCGCCAGCAGCCAAGATTTAACGGGAGTCACAGATACGCAGTATTTT CASSQDLTGVTDTQYF
many TRBJ2-7 TRBV6-5 13 - TGTGCCAGCAGTTACAGGGGTGCCTACGAGCAGTACTTC CASSYRGAYEQYF
few TRBJ2-5 TRBV29-1 14 TRBD2 TGCAGCGTTCCACCGGGGACTAGCCTTGAGACCCAGTACTTC CSVPPGTSLETQYF
- TRBJ2-1 TRBV3-1 12 - TGTGCCAGCAGCCAAGGGGTGGGTGAGCAGTTCTTC CASSQGVGEQFF
many TRBJ2-3 TRBV29-1 15 TRBD1 TGCAGCGTGTCAGGGGGCGCCGGTAACACAGATACGCAGTATTTT CSVSGGAGNTDTQYF
- TRBJ2-5 TRBV5-1 14 - TGCGCCAGCAGATTTGGAGGCAACCAAGAGGCCCAGTACTTC CASRFGGNQEAQYF
few TRBJ2-1 TRBV5-1 17 TRBD2 TGCGCCAGCAGCGACTCGCTGACTAGCGGGAGAGTGGATGAGCAGTTCTTC CASSDSLTSGRVDEQFF
- TRBJ2-7 TRBV5-1 13 TRBD1 TGCGCCAGCAGCCCACAGGGGGCGGACGAGCAGTACTTC CASSPQGADEQYF
few TRBJ2-1 TRBV7-9 13 - TGTGCCAGCAGCTTTAACTCCTACAATGAGCAGTTCTTC CASSFNSYNEQFF
few TRBJ2-1 TRBV13 17 TRBD2 TGTGCCAGCAGCTCCGAATGGACGGGACTAGCGGGAGTGGAGCAGTTCTTC CASSSEWTGLAGVEQFF
- TRBJ1-4 TRBV9 15 - TGTGCCAGCAGCGTAGGGGATCTGGGCTACGAAAAACTGTTTTTT CASSVGDLGYEKLFF
- TRBJ2-7 TRBV7-2 15 TRBD2 TGTGCCAGCAGCTTCGCTAGCGGTCCTAGTTACGAGCAGTACTTC CASSFASGPSYEQYF
- TRBJ1-1 TRBV11-2 12 - TGTGCCAGCAGCATCGGACCCCTGGAGGCTTTCTTT CASSIGPLEAFF
- TRBJ2-3 TRBV28 14 TRBD2 TGTGCCAGCGGTAGCGGGTCTAGCACAGATACGCAGTATTTT CASGSGSSTDTQYF
few TRBJ1-4 TRBV20-1 14 - TGCAGTGCTAGAGGACAGGCAACTAATGAAAAACTGTTTTTT CSARGQATNEKLFF
few TRBJ2-5 TRBV7-7 17 TRBD1 TGTGCTAGCAGCTTAGGGACCAGTTCGACAGGGTGGGAGACCCAGTACTTC CASSLGTSSTGWETQYF
- TRBJ2-5 TRBV20-1 16 - TGCAGCTCCAGGGACCCCCAAGGCCGCCTGGCGGGGACCCAGTACTTC CSSRDPQGRLAGTQYF
many TRBJ1-1 TRBV15 12 - TGTGCCACCAGCAGAGCGCTCGGCCCTTCGTTCTTT CATSRALGPSFF
few TRBJ2-2 TRBV7-8 14 - TGTGCCAGCAGTTCTCCGAGTAACACCGGGGAGCTGTTTTTT CASSSPSNTGELFF
few TRBJ1-5 TRBV9 16 - TGTGCCAGCAGCCTCAATCGCCCCAGGGCCAATCAGCCCCAGCATTTT CASSLNRPRANQPQHF
many TRBJ1-1 TRBV28 22 - TGTGCCAGCAGTTTACTTAGGGAGGGGGGGCTGAATCTGAAGGGCTCTCGTACTGAAGCTTTCTTT CASSLLREGGLNLKGSRTEAFF